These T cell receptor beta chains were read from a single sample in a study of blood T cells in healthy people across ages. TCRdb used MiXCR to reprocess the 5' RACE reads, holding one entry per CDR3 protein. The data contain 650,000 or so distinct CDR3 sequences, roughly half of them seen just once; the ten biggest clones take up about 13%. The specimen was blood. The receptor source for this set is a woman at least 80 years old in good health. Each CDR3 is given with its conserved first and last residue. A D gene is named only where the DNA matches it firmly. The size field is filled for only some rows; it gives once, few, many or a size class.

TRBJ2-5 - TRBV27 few TGTGCCAGCAGTTTAATATCCCGAGAGACCCAGTACTTC CASSLISRETQYF
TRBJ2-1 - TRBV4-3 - TGCGCCAGCAGCCCCGGACCTTTTAATAATGAGCAGTTCTTC CASSPGPFNNEQFF
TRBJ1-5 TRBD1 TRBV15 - TGTGCCACCAGAAAGGGACAGGGGTTGAATCAGCCCCAGCATTTT CATRKGQGLNQPQHF
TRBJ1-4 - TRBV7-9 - TGTGCCAGCAGCCCTAGCCTCAGAACGGAGGAAAAACTGTTTTTT CASSPSLRTEEKLFF
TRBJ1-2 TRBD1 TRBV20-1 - TGCAGTGCTAGAGAACGAGGGGGCACCTTCTTCTACACCTTC CSARERGGTFFYTF
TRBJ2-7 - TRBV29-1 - TGCAGCGGGGACACCCTAATATCCTACGAGCAGTACTTC CSGDTLISYEQYF
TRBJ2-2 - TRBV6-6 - TGTGCCAGCAGATCACGAGGGGGGACGAACACCGGGGAGCTGTTTTTT CASRSRGGTNTGELFF
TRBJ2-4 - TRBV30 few TGTGCCTGGAGTGGAGGCCAGGGAGCCAAAAACATTCCGTACTTC CAWSGGQGAKNIPYF
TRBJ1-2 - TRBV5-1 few TGCGCCAGCAGATCGGACGGGAGTTTGAGCCTGGGGGGCTACACCTTC CASRSDGSLSLGGYTF
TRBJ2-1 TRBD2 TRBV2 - TGTGCCAGCAGTGAGAGGGAGCGGGAACGGCAGTTCTTC CASSERERERQFF
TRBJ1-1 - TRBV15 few TGTGCCACCAGTACACGGCTTAACACTGAAGCTTTCTTT CATSTRLNTEAFF
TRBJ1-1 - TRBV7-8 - TGTGCCAGCAGCTCAGCGAATCCGGTTAGCACTGAAGCTTTCTTT CASSSANPVSTEAFF
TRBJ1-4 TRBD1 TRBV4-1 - TGCGCCAGCAGCAGGGGACAGGGTTTGGATGAAAAACTGTTTTTT CASSRGQGLDEKLFF
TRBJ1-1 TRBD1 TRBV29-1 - TGCAGCGCTCTTCGGACAGGAAGTACTGAAGCTTTCTTT CSALRTGSTEAFF
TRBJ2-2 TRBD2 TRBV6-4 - TGTGCCAGCGAGAGCGGGGAGAACACCGGGGAGCTGTTTTTT CASESGENTGELFF
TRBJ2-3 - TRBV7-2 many TGTGCCAGCAGCTTACAACCTTTTGATACGCAGTATTTT CASSLQPFDTQYF
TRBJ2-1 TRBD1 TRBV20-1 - TGCAGTGCTCCAACCGGACAGGGCTACAATGAGCAGTTCTTC CSAPTGQGYNEQFF
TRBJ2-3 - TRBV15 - TGTGCCACCAGCAGAGATAAAGGGCCAGATACGCAGTATTTT CATSRDKGPDTQYF
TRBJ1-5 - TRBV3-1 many TGTGCCAGCAGCCAAGTCCAAGGGGGGGATCAGCATTTT CASSQVQGGDQHF
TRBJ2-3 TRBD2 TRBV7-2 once TGTGCCAGCAGCTTAGCGTTACTAGCGGGAACAGATACGCAGTATTTT CASSLALLAGTDTQYF
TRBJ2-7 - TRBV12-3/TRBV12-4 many TGTGCCAGCACCGATCCGGGTGAGGGCGAGCAGTACTTC CASTDPGEGEQYF
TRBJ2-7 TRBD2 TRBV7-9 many TGTGCCAGCAGCTTAGTCGAGGCGGGAGACCCCTACGAGCAGTACTTC CASSLVEAGDPYEQYF
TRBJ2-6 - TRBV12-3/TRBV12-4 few TGTGCCAGCAGTTTAGGTCAGGGCTCTGGGGCTGGGGCCAACGTCCTGACTTTC CASSLGQGSGAGANVLTF
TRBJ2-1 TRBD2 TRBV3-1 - TGTGCCAGCAGCCAACACCTGACTAGCGGGCCATACAGCTCCTACAATGAGCAGTTCTTC CASSQHLTSGPYSSYNEQFF
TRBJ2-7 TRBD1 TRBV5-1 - TGCGCCTGCAGCAGAACTCCCGGGACAGGGTTCTACAATGAGCAGTACTTC CACSRTPGTGFYNEQYF
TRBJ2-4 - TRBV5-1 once TGCGCCAGCAGCTTGCGGGCTGACGGGGTGCTAAAAAACATTCAGTACTTC CASSLRADGVLKNIQYF
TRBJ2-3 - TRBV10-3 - TGTGCCAGCAGTGAGTGGATATACAATGAGCAGTATTTT CASSEWIYNEQYF
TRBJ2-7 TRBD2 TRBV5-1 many TGCGCCAGCAGCTTGGATGCGGGAGAGACTAACGAGCAGTACTTC CASSLDAGETNEQYF
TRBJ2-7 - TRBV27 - TGTGCCAGCAGTTTTCGATTACAACCAAAAAGCTCCTACGAGCAGTACTTC CASSFRLQPKSSYEQYF
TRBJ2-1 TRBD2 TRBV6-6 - TGTGCCGGCAGGCGACTAGCTTCGAATGGGCAGTTCTTC CAGRRLASNGQFF
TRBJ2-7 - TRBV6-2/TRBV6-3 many TGTGCCAGCAGACTCCTAGCGCCTAGCTCCTACGAGCAGTACTTC CASRLLAPSSYEQYF
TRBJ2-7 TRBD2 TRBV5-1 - TGCGCCAGCAGCTTGGGACCGGGACTAGTTAATCCCTACGAGCAGTACTTC CASSLGPGLVNPYEQYF
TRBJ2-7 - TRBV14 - TGTGCCAGCAGCCCACGGACAAGTTGGGGTTTACGGGATTCCTACGAGCAGTACTTC CASSPRTSWGLRDSYEQYF
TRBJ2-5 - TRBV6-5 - TGTGCCAGCAGTTCCTCCGGTCTAGGACAGACCTTTAGGGAGCAGTACTTC CASSSSGLGQTFREQYF
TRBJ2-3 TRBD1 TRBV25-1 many TGTGCCAGCAGGGTTACAGGGGCAGATACGCAGTATTTT CASRVTGADTQYF
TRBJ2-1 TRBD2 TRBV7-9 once TGTGCCAGCAGCCAGACTAGCGGGGGGGCCTCGGAGCAGTTCTTC CASSQTSGGASEQFF
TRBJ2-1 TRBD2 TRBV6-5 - TGTGCCAGCAGGCGACTAGCGGGAGAGGGGGGCAATGAGCAGTTCTTC CASRRLAGEGGNEQFF
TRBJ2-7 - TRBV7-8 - TGTGCCAGCAGCTTAAGGCAAACCTCCTACGAGCAGTACTTC CASSLRQTSYEQYF
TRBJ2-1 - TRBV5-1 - TGCGCCAGCAGCCTCCACTTCCCAGGCGGGGTTTACAATGAGCAGTTCTTC CASSLHFPGGVYNEQFF
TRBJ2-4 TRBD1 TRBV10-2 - TGCGCCAGCAGTGAAGGACAGGGGGCTATGGGGGAGCAGTACTTC CASSEGQGAMGEQYF
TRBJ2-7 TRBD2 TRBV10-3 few TGTGCCATCAGTGAGGGACTAGCGGGAGGGTACGAGCAGTACTTC CAISEGLAGGYEQYF
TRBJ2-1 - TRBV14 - TGTGTCAGCAGCCGAGTGAACAATGAGCAGTTCTTC CVSSRVNNEQFF
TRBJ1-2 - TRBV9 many TGTGCCAGCAGCGACGCCCGGGCTGGGTATGGCTACACCTTC CASSDARAGYGYTF
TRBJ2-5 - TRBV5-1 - TGCGCCAGCAGCTATCAACAAGAGACCCAGTACTTC CASSYQQETQYF
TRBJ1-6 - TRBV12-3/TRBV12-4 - TGTGCCAGCAGTTTTGGGGACGGGGTTTCTTCACCCCTCCACTTT CASSFGDGVSSPLHF
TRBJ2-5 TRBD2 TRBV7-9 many TGTGCCAGCAGCTACACCGGGACTAGCAAAGAGACCCAGTACTTC CASSYTGTSKETQYF
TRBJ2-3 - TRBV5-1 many TGCGCCAGCAGCTGGGTAGCGGAAAGCACAGATACGCAGTATTTT CASSWVAESTDTQYF
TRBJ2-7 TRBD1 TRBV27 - TGTGCCAGCGGACAGGGGGCTTTCAACGAGCAGTACTTC CASGQGAFNEQYF
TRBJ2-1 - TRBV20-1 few TGCAGTGCTAATACGGGGGCCCTCTCAACCTACTACAATGAGCAGTTCTTC CSANTGALSTYYNEQFF
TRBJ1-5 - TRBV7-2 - TGTGCCAGCAGCGCCGCTGGGGATCAGCCCCAGCATTTT CASSAAGDQPQHF